This TCR beta chain was obtained from a study of Ad26.COV2.S vaccination and SARS-CoV-2 variants. In the study overall: COV1001, an Ad26.COV2.S trial, supplied this vaccine-arm donor. Whole-study results and caveats: Non-spike TCR breadth was similar in vaccine and placebo recipients.

Profiled with immunoSEQ multiplex PCR; TCRdb holds only in-frame clones, not every one. The sample consists of around 310,000 clones, almost 90% of them appearing once. Treatment indicated: about 20 received Ad26.COV2.S at low or high dose, single or two shots; several received placebo; per-sample allocation not given. All samples were drawn on day 63, counting from the first vaccine or placebo injection. A Boston donor was an adult aged 18-55 years. This clone was detected once. Its target is unknown. The CDR3 is made up of 13 amino acids. Germline CDR1 is SEHNR and CDR2 is FQNEAQ (reference sequence). V shed 10 bases and J 3 bases; nucleotides not matched to a gene: 5.

The clonotype originates from a person between 18 and 59 years old who received the Ad26.COV2.S COVID-19 vaccine or a placebo. This chain connects TRBV7-9 to TRBJ2-7; 11 bases are shared with TRBD1. The source was peripheral blood, collected in a trial of Ad26.COV2.S vaccine versus placebo. The CDR3 is CATGTGGLYEQYF. In nucleotides, the CDR3 is TGTGCCACCGGGACAGGGGGGCTCTACGAGCAGTACTTC.